Shown below are 10 T cell receptor beta chains from a single sample sequenced in a study of response to subunit inactivated influenza vaccine. TCRdb re-called the RT-PCR reads with MiXCR, one entry per CDR3 protein. In the table there are approximately 570,000 distinct CDR3 sequences, 7.6% of which are singletons. The sequencing used PBMCs from blood, collected less than 30 months after vaccination. The receptors originated from a man aged 50 to 69 who received an inactivated influenza vaccine.

This chain links TRBV4-3 with TRBJ2-1; 9 bases line up with TRBD2. Germline V gene data show CDR1 as LGHNA and CDR2 as YSLEER. V was clipped by 5 bases and J by 3 bases; unmatched bases: 5. This CDR3 is 15 amino acids long. The CDR3 loop is CASSERGDNYNEQFF. CDR3 bases: TGCGCCAGCAGCGAGCGGGGGGATAACTACAATGAGCAGTTCTTC.

This clonotype was observed many times. The V gene is TRBV7-9, the J gene TRBJ2-1; a weak D match, TRBD2 (5 bases). The length of the CDR3 is 13 residues. CDR1 is SEHNR and CDR2 is FQNEAQ in the germline V gene (reference sequence). V dropped 3 bases and J dropped 4 bases, with 7 bases sitting between them. The CDR3 protein is CASSLDLYNEQFF. The CDR3 nucleotides are TGTGCCAGCAGCTTGGACTTATACAATGAGCAGTTCTTC.

There are many counts of this clonotype. The genes are TRBV6-4 and TRBJ1-1, with D hard to call. CDR3 length: 13 amino acids. Germline CDR1 is MRHNA and CDR2 is SNTAGT. Trimming took 4 bases from V and 1 from J, leaving 7 bases between them. CDR3 amino acids: CASSAEENTEAFF. The CDR3, as DNA: TGTGCCAGCAGTGCGGAGGAGAACACTGAAGCTTTCTTT.

CDR3 region: CATIWGGRSNNSPLHF. The CDR3 DNA follows: TGTGCCACCATATGGGGGGGGCGCTCAAATAATTCACCCCTCCACTTT. This chain joins TRBV6-1 and TRBJ1-6; perhaps TRBD1 as D (6 bases). The CDR3 extends over 16 amino acids. V was cut by 10 bases and J by 5 bases, with 21 bases left in between. Germline CDR1 and CDR2: MNHNS and SASEGT.

This clonotype was observed a few times. The genes are TRBV20-1 and TRBJ2-1; D perhaps matches TRBD1 (5 bases). The CDR3 runs 13 residues. CDR1 is DFQATT and CDR2 is SNEGSKA in the germline V gene (reference sequence). The ends were cut back, 1 base at V and 8 bases at J, with 12 bases in the middle. CDR3 region: CSARGTQNHEQFF. CDR3 DNA sequence: TGCAGTGCTAGAGGGACACAAAATCATGAGCAGTTCTTC.

This clonotype came up a few times. The chain has TRBV7-6 and TRBJ2-5, with a weak D call TRBD1 (6 bases). This CDR3 is 15 amino acids long. Germline V gene data show CDR1 as SGHVS and CDR2 as FNYEAQ. Trimming took off 2 bases at V and 2 bases at J, with 12 bases between the two ends. CDR3 DNA: TGTGCCAGCAGCTTATTTGGGGGCATACAAGAGACCCAGTACTTC. Protein: CASSLFGGIQETQYF.

This clonotype has a handful of counts. The CDR3 coding sequence is TGTGCCAGCAGTTTAGAGGACAGGGACTACGAGCAGTACTTC. Its protein product is CASSLEDRDYEQYF. The chain recombines TRBV12-3 or TRBV12-4 with TRBJ2-7; 8 nucleotides line up with TRBD1. With 1 base clipped from V and 3 bases from J, the junction kept 2 bases outside the gene matches. The CDR3 extends over 14 amino acids.

There are a few counts of this clonotype. The chain uses TRBV20-1 and TRBJ2-5, with D hard to call. Germline assignment: CDR1 DFQATT and CDR2 SNEGSKA (reference sequence). The CDR3 extends over 13 amino acids. The V end was cut by 5 bases, the J end by 5 bases, with 15 bases between. The chain's CDR3 is CSAQTQRWETQYF. For the CDR3, the DNA is TGCAGTGCTCAGACTCAACGATGGGAGACCCAGTACTTC.

This clonotype was counted between two and nine times. The V and J genes are TRBV28 and TRBJ2-5, with 9 bases lining up with TRBD1. Germline assignment: CDR1 MDHEN and CDR2 SYDVKM. V lost 7 bases to trimming and J lost 3 bases; unmatched junction nucleotides: 9. The CDR3 consists of 15 residues. CDR3 nucleotide sequence: TGTGCCAGCAAAATCCCGGGGACAGGGAAAGAGACCCAGTACTTC. It is translated as CASKIPGTGKETQYF.

This chain joins TRBV29-1 and TRBJ2-5; 12 nucleotides match TRBD2. The CDR3 totals 15 residues. Germline V gene data show CDR1 as SQVTM and CDR2 as ANQGSEA. V lost 7 bases to trimming and J lost 2 bases; unmatched junction nucleotides: 8. The CDR3 here is CSALLAGGRQETQYF. Written as DNA, the CDR3 is TGCAGCGCCCTGCTAGCGGGAGGGAGACAAGAGACCCAGTACTTC.